What follows are 29 T cell receptor beta chains derived from one specimen sequenced in a study of T cell responses to AZD1222 COVID-19 vaccine. The table came from immunoSEQ multiplex PCR; TCRdb's copy has only in-frame clones and leaves some out. The sample yields under 150,000 clones, around 90% seen once. The sample in question was peripheral blood, obtained on day 0 of AZD1222 vaccination. Receptors originate from an adult in good health.

The CDR3 DNA is TGCAGCGTTGGGGAGGGAGGCTATGGCTACACCTTC. Translating gives CSVGEGGYGYTF. The chain links TRBV29-1 to TRBJ1-2; no clear D. V was trimmed by 4 bases and J by 4 bases, leaving 10 bases between them. Germline V gene lookup returns CDR1 SQVTM and CDR2 ANQGSEA. The CDR3 consists of 12 residues.

The chain uses TRBV28 and TRBJ2-2; 8 bases match TRBD2. The CDR3 loop spans 15 amino acids. The germline gives CDR1 MDHEN, CDR2 SYDVKM. V lost 6 bases to trimming and J lost 0 bases; unmatched junction nucleotides: 3. CDR3 nucleotides: TGTGCCAGCAGACGGGGGGGCGCGAACACCGGGGAGCTGTTTTTT. As protein: CASRRGGANTGELFF.

V usage is TRBV10-3 and J usage is TRBJ1-5; D call uncertain. The V and J ends lost 8 bases and 5 bases respectively, with 13 bases between them. The CDR3 consists of 13 residues. The germline V gene encodes CDR1 ENHRY and CDR2 SYGVKD. The CDR3 DNA sequence: TGTGCCATCTCCGCGACCGCGCATCAGCCCCAGCATTTT. Amino acids: CAISATAHQPQHF.

The CDR3 DNA is TGTGCCAGCAGCTTAAGGGGTAGCGGGAATGAGCAGTTCTTC. As protein: CASSLRGSGNEQFF. The chain has TRBV11-3 and TRBJ2-1, with 7 nucleotides matching TRBD2. Germline V gives CDR1 SGHNT, CDR2 YENEEA. The CDR3 contains 14 residues. Trimming took 2 bases from V and 7 from J; bases not matched to a gene: 5.

The rearrangement uses TRBV20-1 and TRBJ1-2; weak D call: TRBD1 (6 bases). CDR3 length: 13 residues. The germline V gene encodes CDR1 DFQATT and CDR2 SNEGSKA (reference sequence). Trimming left V 3 bases short and J 7 bases short, with 15 bases between. As DNA, the CDR3 is TGCAGTGCTAGTGCCCGGGGGCGGGGTGGCTACACCTTC. Its protein is CSASARGRGGYTF.

This clone was picked up a small number of times. The chain is built from TRBV11-2 and TRBJ2-1; maybe TRBD2 (5 bases). Trimming removed 5 bases at V and 3 bases at J, with 14 bases between. The CDR3 spans 15 residues. Germline V lookup: CDR1 SGHAT, CDR2 FQNNGV. The CDR3 region has the DNA TGTGCCAGCAGCACCGCTAACGGGAACTACAATGAGCAGTTCTTC. Its translation: CASSTANGNYNEQFF.

V gene TRBV28 combines with J gene TRBJ2-7; 8 nucleotides agree with TRBD1. V lost 4 bases to trimming and J lost 2 bases; unmatched junction nucleotides: 7. Looked up from germline, CDR1 is MDHEN and CDR2 is SYDVKM. The CDR3 covers 15 residues. The CDR3 sequence is CASSSPEDRAYEQYF. CDR3 bases: TGTGCCAGCAGTTCCCCAGAGGACAGGGCCTACGAGCAGTACTTC.

The chain employs TRBV18 and TRBJ1-5, with D hard to call. The V and J ends lost 6 bases and 5 bases respectively, with 11 bases between them. The CDR3 covers 13 residues. Germline values: CDR1 KGHSH, CDR2 LQKENI. This CDR3 reads CASSRSRDQPQHF. For the CDR3, the DNA is TGTGCCAGCTCGCGCTCGCGAGATCAGCCCCAGCATTTT.

The genes are TRBV7-3 and TRBJ1-2, with 8 bases matching TRBD1. The CDR3 has 16 amino acids. V gave up 3 bases and J gave up 4 bases; unmatched junction bases: 10. Germline CDR1 SGHTA, CDR2 FQGTGA. CDR3 loop: CASSFHFRDRIYGYTF. CDR3 nucleotide sequence: TGTGCCAGCAGCTTTCACTTCCGGGACAGGATCTATGGCTACACCTTC. The variable domain in full, with the rest retrieved from reference TRBV7-3 and TRBJ1-2, is GAGVSQTPSNKVTEKGKYVELRCDPISGHTALYWYRQSLGQGPEFLIYFQGTGAADDSGLPNDRFFAVRPEGSVSTLKIQRTERGDSAVYLCASSFHFRDRIYGYTFGSGTRLTVV.

Comments on this clone: The sample holds other DNA sequences that translate to the same CDR3. V and J are TRBV27 and TRBJ1-5; D not resolved. V shed 3 bases and J shed 1 base, with 7 bases lying between them. Germline V CDR1 and CDR2: MNHEY, SMNVEV (reference sequence). The CDR3 totals 14 residues. CDR3 in amino acids: CASSFRGSNQPQHF. The DNA of the CDR3 is TGTGCCAGCAGTTTCCGCGGAAGCAATCAGCCCCAGCATTTT.

V is TRBV19 and J is TRBJ1-4; D gene uncertain. This CDR3 contains 14 residues. Germline V CDR1 and CDR2: LNHDA, SQIVND (reference sequence). V was trimmed by 4 bases and J by 7 bases, leaving 13 bases between them. CDR3 region: CASSTPGKGEKLFF. The CDR3, as DNA: TGTGCCAGTAGTACCCCGGGGAAAGGTGAAAAACTGTTTTTT.

V usage is TRBV5-1 and J usage is TRBJ2-1; 9 nucleotides line up with TRBD2. CDR1 SGHRS and CDR2 YFSETQ come from the germline V gene. The CDR3 loop spans 19 amino acids. The ends lost 3 bases at V and 0 bases at J; junction bases unmatched: 13. The CDR3 DNA sequence: TGCGCCAGCAGCTCCCCGGGACTAGCTGTTCCTCACTCCTACAATGAGCAGTTCTTC. This codes for CASSSPGLAVPHSYNEQFF.

A few counts support this clone. The V call is TRBV3-1 (or the pseudogene TRBV3-2), the J call TRBJ1-2, with 7 bases fitting TRBD1. V lost 5 bases and J lost 5; bases outside the gene matches: 11. The CDR3 covers 15 residues. The germline V gene has CDR1 LGHDT and CDR2 YNNKEL (reference sequence). The CDR3 is CASSDRTGVGYGYTF. DNA of the CDR3: TGTGCCAGCAGCGATAGAACAGGGGTGGGGTATGGCTACACCTTC.

The table lists this clone with a few counts. The chain links TRBV6-1 to TRBJ2-2; TRBD2 is a possible D gene (5 bases). V lost 2 bases and J 3 bases, leaving 7 bases between the germline ends. Germline assignment: CDR1 MNHNS and CDR2 SASEGT. The CDR3 spans 14 residues. The CDR3 reads CASSEIGDTGELFF. CDR3 coding DNA: TGTGCCAGCAGTGAAATCGGGGACACCGGGGAGCTGTTTTTT.

The rearrangement joins TRBV6-1 to TRBJ1-6; D is unclear. Trimming pared 4 bases from V and 10 bases from J, leaving 20 bases between. Germline V gives CDR1 MNHNS, CDR2 SASEGT. This CDR3 is 16 amino acids long. Here the CDR3 reads CASSATPGIRVSPLHF. The CDR3 nucleotides read TGTGCCAGCAGTGCAACTCCCGGGATAAGAGTATCACCCCTCCACTTT.

The rearrangement joins TRBV11-3 to TRBJ2-3; D not certain. The CDR3 consists of 14 residues. Germline CDR1 is SGHNT and CDR2 is YENEEA. V was pared by 0 bases and J by 3 bases, with 7 bases between. The CDR3 sequence: CASSLEVQTDTQYF. CDR3 bases: TGTGCCAGCAGCTTAGAGGTGCAGACAGATACGCAGTATTTT.

V usage is TRBV12-5 and J usage is TRBJ1-1; no definite D call. The CDR3 covers 13 residues. V dropped 0 bases and J dropped 6 bases, with 8 bases sitting between them. CDR1 and CDR2 (germline): LGHNT, FRNRAP. CDR3 sequence: CASGLVGTAEAFF. The CDR3 coding sequence is TGTGCTAGTGGTTTGGTAGGTACAGCTGAAGCTTTCTTT.

The chain combines TRBV11-3 with TRBJ1-2; 9 bases agree with TRBD1. Germline V gives CDR1 SGHNT, CDR2 YENEEA. V shed 5 bases, J shed 3 bases, and the junction held 7 bases outside the gene matches. This CDR3 contains 15 residues. The CDR3 region is CASSLRTGVDYGYTF. The CDR3, as DNA: TGTGCCAGCAGCCTGCGGACAGGGGTGGACTATGGCTACACCTTC. Looking up the rest from reference TRBV11-3 and TRBJ1-2 gives the full variable domain: EAGVVQSPRYKIIEKKQPVAFWCNPISGHNTLYWYLQNLGQGPELLIRYENEEAVDDSQLPKDRFSAERLKGVDSTLKIQPAELGDSAVYLCASSLRTGVDYGYTFGSGTRLTVV.

The rearrangement uses TRBV28 and TRBJ2-1; D may be TRBD1 or TRBD2 (6 bases each). V was shortened by 11 bases and J by 4 bases, with 12 bases between the two germline ends. CDR3 length: 12 amino acids. The V gene's germline CDR1 is MDHEN and CDR2 SYDVKM. The CDR3 here is CAVQGLYNEQFF. The CDR3 DNA is TGTGCCGTACAGGGACTTTACAATGAGCAGTTCTTC.

The genes are TRBV30 and TRBJ2-4; a weak D match, TRBD1 (5 bases). Trimming removed 5 bases at V and 8 bases at J, with 19 bases between. Germline V gives CDR1 GTSNPN, CDR2 SVGIG (reference sequence). The CDR3 runs to 14 residues. CDR3 protein: CAWGAFWGRDIQYF. The CDR3 DNA is TGTGCCTGGGGGGCATTCTGGGGCCGTGACATTCAGTACTTC.

This clone occurred once. V is TRBV7-9 and J is TRBJ1-3; perhaps TRBD1 as D (6 bases). Germline lookup yields CDR1 SEHNR and CDR2 FQNEAQ (reference sequence). V lost 1 base and J lost 7, with 11 bases in between. The CDR3 contains 14 residues. As DNA, the CDR3 is TGTGCCAGCAGCTTAGTGGGACAAGGGAACACCATATATTTT. As protein: CASSLVGQGNTIYF.

As concerns this clone: A read error may account for a junction end that differs from germline. The same CDR3 also results from other DNA sequences found in this sample. This chain uses TRBV7-9 with TRBJ2-7, with D unclear. In germline, CDR1 is SEHNR, CDR2 FQNEAQ (reference sequence). This CDR3 is 11 amino acids long. This chain's CDR3 is CASSLEVVLHF. The DNA of the CDR3 is TGTGCCAGCAGCCTAGAGGTGGTTTTGCACTTC.

The J gene is TRBJ2-3, the V gene TRBV13; the D call may be TRBD1 or TRBD2 (5 bases each). From germline, CDR1 is PRHDT and CDR2 FYEKMQ (reference sequence). Trimming stripped 4 bases from V and 2 bases from J, with 13 bases between. The CDR3 spans 15 residues. CDR3 loop: CASSSRDGYTDTQYF. CDR3 nucleotide sequence: TGTGCCAGCAGCTCCCGGGACGGGTACACAGATACGCAGTATTTT.

The chain recombines TRBV6-4 with TRBJ2-1; D is uncertain. V was shortened by 6 bases and J by 6 bases, with 15 bases between the two germline ends. CDR3 length: 14 residues. From germline, CDR1 is MRHNA and CDR2 SNTAGT. CDR3 region: CASSFSREVNEQFF. CDR3 nucleotide sequence: TGTGCCAGCAGCTTTAGTCGTGAGGTCAATGAGCAGTTCTTC.

Concerning this clone itself: The same CDR3 can be traced to other DNA sequences in this sample. This sequence joins TRBV2 and TRBJ1-5; 7 bases fit TRBD1. CDR1 and CDR2 from the germline V gene are SNHLY and FYNNEI. This CDR3 is built from 14 residues. After removal of 5 bases from V and 0 bases from J, the junction contained 1 base not matched to a gene. The CDR3 DNA follows: TGTGCCAGCAGTCGGGACAGTAGCAATCAGCCCCAGCATTTT. This gives the protein CASSRDSSNQPQHF.

The rearrangement uses TRBV5-6 and TRBJ1-2, with 7 bases matching TRBD1. The CDR3 is 14 residues long. V shed 5 bases and J 2 bases; nucleotides not matched to a gene: 6. Germline V gene data show CDR1 as SGHDT and CDR2 as YYEEEE. The CDR3 region is CASRIGTENYGYTF. DNA for the CDR3: TGTGCCAGCAGGATCGGGACAGAGAACTATGGCTACACCTTC.

V usage is TRBV2 and J usage is TRBJ1-6; unclear D gene. The germline CDR1 and CDR2 sequences are SNHLY and FYNNEI. Trimming removed 2 bases from V and 8 bases from J, with 10 bases in between. This CDR3 is 14 amino acids long. The CDR3 loop is CASSEQEIDSPLHF. The CDR3, as DNA: TGTGCCAGCAGTGAACAGGAGATCGATTCACCCCTCCACTTT.

The chain is built from TRBV2 and TRBJ2-5; TRBD1 or TRBD2 may be the D gene (6 bases each). Trimming pared 6 bases from V and 5 bases from J, leaving 16 bases between. Germline-derived CDR1 and CDR2 are SNHLY and FYNNEI. The CDR3 is made up of 14 amino acids. CDR3 sequence: CASRAWGAGETQYF. The CDR3, as DNA: TGTGCCAGCAGGGCTTGGGGGGCGGGGGAGACCCAGTACTTC.

This rearrangement joins TRBV28 to TRBJ1-4; D possibly corresponds to TRBD1 (5 bases). Looked up from germline, CDR1 is MDHEN and CDR2 is SYDVKM. The CDR3 runs 13 residues. Trimming cost V 6 bases and J 11 bases, with 16 bases left between them. In DNA form, the CDR3 reads TGTGCCAGCAGAGATCCGGGACTGCGTAAACTGTTTTTT. Translating it yields CASRDPGLRKLFF.